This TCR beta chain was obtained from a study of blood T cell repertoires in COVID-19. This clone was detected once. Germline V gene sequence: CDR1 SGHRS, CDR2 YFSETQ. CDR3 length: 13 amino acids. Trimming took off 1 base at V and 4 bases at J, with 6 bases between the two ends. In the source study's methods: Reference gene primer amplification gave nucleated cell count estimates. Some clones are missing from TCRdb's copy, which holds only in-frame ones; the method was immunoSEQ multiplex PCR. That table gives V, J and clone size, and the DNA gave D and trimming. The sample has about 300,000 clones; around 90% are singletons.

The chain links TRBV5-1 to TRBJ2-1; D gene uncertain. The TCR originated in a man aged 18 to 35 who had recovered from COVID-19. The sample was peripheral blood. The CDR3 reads CASSLSRYNEQFF. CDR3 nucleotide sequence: TGCGCCAGCAGCTTGTCGCGTTACAATGAGCAGTTCTTC.